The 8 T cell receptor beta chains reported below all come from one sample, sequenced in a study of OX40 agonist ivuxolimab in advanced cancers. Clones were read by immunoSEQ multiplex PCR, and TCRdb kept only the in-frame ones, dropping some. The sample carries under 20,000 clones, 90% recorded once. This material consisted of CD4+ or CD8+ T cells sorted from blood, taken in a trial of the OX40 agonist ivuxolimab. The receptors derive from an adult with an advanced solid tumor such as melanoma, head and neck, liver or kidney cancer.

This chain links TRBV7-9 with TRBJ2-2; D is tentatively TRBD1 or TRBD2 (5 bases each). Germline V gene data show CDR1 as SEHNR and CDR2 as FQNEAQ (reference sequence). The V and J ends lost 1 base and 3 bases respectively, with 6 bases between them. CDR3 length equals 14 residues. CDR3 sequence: CASSLGGYTGELFF. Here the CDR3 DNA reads TGTGCCAGCAGCTTAGGGGGGTACACCGGGGAGCTGTTTTTT.

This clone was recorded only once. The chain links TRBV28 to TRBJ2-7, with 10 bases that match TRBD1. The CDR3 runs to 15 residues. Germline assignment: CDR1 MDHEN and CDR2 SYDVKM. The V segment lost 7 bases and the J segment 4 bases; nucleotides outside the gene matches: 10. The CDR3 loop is CASISIDRGRYEQYF. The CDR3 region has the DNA TGTGCCAGCATATCTATAGACAGGGGGCGGTACGAGCAGTACTTC. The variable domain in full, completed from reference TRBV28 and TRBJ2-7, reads DVKVTQSSRYLVKRTGEKVFLECVQDMDHENMFWYRQDPGLGLRLIYFSYDVKMKEKGDIPEGYSVSREKKERFSLILESASTNQTSMYLCASISIDRGRYEQYFGPGTRLTVT.

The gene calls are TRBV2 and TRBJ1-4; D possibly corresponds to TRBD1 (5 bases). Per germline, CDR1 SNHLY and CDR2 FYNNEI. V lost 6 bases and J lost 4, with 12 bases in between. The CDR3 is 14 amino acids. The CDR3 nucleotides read TGTGCCAGCAGACCCGGAAGGGGTAATGAAAAACTGTTTTTT. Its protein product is CASRPGRGNEKLFF.

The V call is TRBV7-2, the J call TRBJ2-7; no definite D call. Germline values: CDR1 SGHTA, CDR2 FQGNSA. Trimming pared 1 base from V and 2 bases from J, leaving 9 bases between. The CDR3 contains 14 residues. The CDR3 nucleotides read TGTGCCAGCAGCTTAGTGACTGCCGCCTACGAGCAGTACTTC. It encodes CASSLVTAAYEQYF.

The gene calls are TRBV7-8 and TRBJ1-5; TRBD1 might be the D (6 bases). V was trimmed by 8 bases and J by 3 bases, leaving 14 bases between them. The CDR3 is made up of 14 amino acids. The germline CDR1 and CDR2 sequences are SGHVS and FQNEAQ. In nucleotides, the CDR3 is TGTGCCAGCTGGGGGCAGGGAGACAATCAGCCCCAGCATTTT. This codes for CASWGQGDNQPQHF.

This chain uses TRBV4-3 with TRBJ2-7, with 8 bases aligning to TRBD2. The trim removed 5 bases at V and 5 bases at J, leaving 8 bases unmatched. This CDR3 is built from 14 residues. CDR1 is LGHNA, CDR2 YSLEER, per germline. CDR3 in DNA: TGCGCCAGCAGCACTGGACTAGCAGGCAACGAGCAGTACTTC. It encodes CASSTGLAGNEQYF.

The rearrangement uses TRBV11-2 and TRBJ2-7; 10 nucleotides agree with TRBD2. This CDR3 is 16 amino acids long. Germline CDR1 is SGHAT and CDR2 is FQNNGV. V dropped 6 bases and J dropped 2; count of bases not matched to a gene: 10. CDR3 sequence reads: CASRPNPLAGAYEQYF. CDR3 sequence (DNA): TGTGCCAGCAGACCGAATCCCCTAGCGGGGGCCTACGAGCAGTACTTC.

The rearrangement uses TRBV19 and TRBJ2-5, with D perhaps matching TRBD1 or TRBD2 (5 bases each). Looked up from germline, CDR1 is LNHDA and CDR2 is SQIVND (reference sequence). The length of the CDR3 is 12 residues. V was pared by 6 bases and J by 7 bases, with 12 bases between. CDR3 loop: CASRQGAGTQYF. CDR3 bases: TGTGCCAGTAGGCAAGGGGCGGGGACCCAGTACTTC.